This T cell receptor beta chain was obtained from a study of cytomegalovirus exposure and HLA in healthy donors. Germline assignment: CDR1 SNHLY and CDR2 FYNNEI. The CDR3 loop spans 14 amino acids. The ends were cut back, 0 bases at V and 9 bases at J, with 9 bases in the middle. Use of 60 Vbeta and 13 Jbeta primers characterized the PCR. Produced via immunoSEQ multiplex PCR; TCRdb's table is partial and in-frame only. The sample yields roughly 140,000 clones, more than 65% seen once. The TCR was taken from a man between 25 and 39 years old in good health and CMV-seropositive. V is TRBV2 and J is TRBJ1-6; D might be TRBD1 (5 bases). The sample was PBMCs. CDR3 DNA: TGTGCCAGCAGTGAAGCCAGGGATACTTCACCCCTCCACTTT. Amino acid sequence: CASSEARDTSPLHF.